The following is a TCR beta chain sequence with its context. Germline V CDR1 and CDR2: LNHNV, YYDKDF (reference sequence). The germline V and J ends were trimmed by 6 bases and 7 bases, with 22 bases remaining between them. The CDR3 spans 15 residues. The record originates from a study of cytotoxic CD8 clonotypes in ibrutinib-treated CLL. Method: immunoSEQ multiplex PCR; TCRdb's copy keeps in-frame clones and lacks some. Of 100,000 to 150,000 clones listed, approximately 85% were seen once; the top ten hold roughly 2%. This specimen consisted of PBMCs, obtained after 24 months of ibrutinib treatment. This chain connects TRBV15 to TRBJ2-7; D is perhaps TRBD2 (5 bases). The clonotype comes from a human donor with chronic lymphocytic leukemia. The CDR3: CATSPDWQRAREQYF. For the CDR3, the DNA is TGTGCCACCAGTCCAGATTGGCAGAGGGCAAGGGAGCAGTACTTC.